A selection of T cell receptor beta chains follows, all from one sample in a study of spatial heterogeneity in lung cancer. MiXCR was run by TCRdb on the 5' RACE reads, yielding one entry per CDR3 protein. The sample has 35,000 to 55,000 distinct CDR3 sequences; roughly 13% are singletons. Sequencing used PBMCs, obtained at surgery. These TCRs come from a male donor with early-stage non-small cell lung cancer. CDR3s include the opening cysteine and the closing phenylalanine or tryptophan. The D gene is left open where the match is weak. Size is omitted from some rows. Given values are once, few, many or a class for expanded clones.

>TRBV7-2|TRBJ2-2|14|TRBD2|few
CASRAGTSSGELFF
TGTGCCAGCAGGGCCGGGACTAGCAGCGGGGAGCTGTTTTTT
>TRBV20-1|TRBJ2-5|14|NA|many
CSADSTGQQEAQYF
TGCAGTGCTGATAGTACCGGACAGCAGGAGGCCCAGTACTTC
>TRBV27|TRBJ2-1|15|TRBD1|NA
CASSLGTGGRNEQFF
TGTGCCAGCAGTTTGGGGACAGGGGGGAGAAATGAGCAGTTCTTC
>TRBV11-2|TRBJ2-1|15|TRBD2|NA
CATSLPAGLPHEQFF
TGCGCCACCAGCTTACCAGCGGGGCTCCCCCATGAGCAGTTCTTC
>TRBV6-1|TRBJ2-2|12|NA|few
CATYEYPKELFF
TGTGCCACCTACGAATACCCTAAGGAGCTGTTTTTT
>TRBV29-1|TRBJ2-7|13|NA|few
CSVRTASSYEQYF
TGCAGCGTCCGGACGGCGAGCTCCTACGAGCAGTACTTC
>TRBV12-3/TRBV12-4|TRBJ2-1|14|TRBD2|many
CASSARLAGVEQFF
TGTGCCAGCAGCGCAAGACTAGCGGGGGTTGAGCAGTTCTTC
>TRBV2|TRBJ2-3|13|NA|few
CASRQVAADTQYF
TGTGCCAGCAGGCAGGTAGCGGCAGATACGCAGTATTTT
>TRBV27|TRBJ1-5|17|NA|many
CASSLWAQGRGNQPQHF
TGTGCCAGCAGTTTATGGGCTCAGGGTCGGGGCAATCAGCCCCAGCATTTT
>TRBV6-1|TRBJ1-2|14|NA|few
CASSATVRNYGYTF
TGTGCCAGCAGTGCGACAGTCCGTAACTATGGCTACACCTTC
>TRBV5-6|TRBJ2-5|18|TRBD2|few
CASSLGLAGDGPEETQYF
TGTGCCAGCAGCTTGGGGTTAGCGGGAGACGGGCCGGAAGAGACCCAGTACTTC
>TRBV6-6|TRBJ1-2|13|NA|NA
CASSFTGISGYTF
TGTGCCAGCAGTTTCACAGGGATCTCTGGCTACACCTTC
>TRBV2|TRBJ2-1|15|NA|many
CASSKGRGVYNEQFF
TGTGCCAGCAGCAAAGGCAGGGGCGTCTACAATGAGCAGTTCTTC
>TRBV29-1|TRBJ1-4|13|TRBD1|many
CSVEDDRDEKLFF
TGCAGCGTTGAGGACGACAGGGATGAAAAACTGTTTTTT
>TRBV4-2|TRBJ2-7|14|TRBD1|many
CASSHGQGRYEQYF
TGTGCCAGCAGCCATGGACAGGGACGCTACGAGCAGTACTTC
>TRBV9|TRBJ2-5|13|NA|many
CASSAGLLETQYF
TGTGCCAGCAGCGCCGGACTACTAGAGACCCAGTACTTC
>TRBV2|TRBJ2-7|14|NA|NA
CASSGRDKIYEQYF
TGTGCCAGCAGCGGCCGGGACAAAATCTACGAGCAGTACTTC
>TRBV18|TRBJ1-5|14|TRBD1|many
CASSPGTGPQPQHF
TGTGCCAGCTCACCAGGGACAGGGCCGCAGCCCCAGCATTTT
>TRBV2|TRBJ1-1|13|NA|few
CASRSDQNTEAFF
TGTGCCAGCAGATCGGACCAGAACACTGAAGCTTTCTTT
>TRBV19|TRBJ1-5|13|NA|NA
CATALRYIQPQHF
TGTGCCACCGCCTTACGGTACATTCAGCCCCAGCATTTT
>TRBV28|TRBJ2-7|13|NA|many
CASSLRGLNEQYF
TGTGCCAGCAGTTTACGCGGTCTCAACGAGCAGTACTTC
>TRBV12-3/TRBV12-4|TRBJ2-5|12|NA|NA
CASRLMQETQYF
TGTGCCAGCCGTTTGATGCAAGAGACCCAGTACTTC
>TRBV10-3|TRBJ1-5|17|NA|few
CAISEPIRDISNQPQHF
TGTGCCATCAGTGAGCCCATCAGGGACATTAGCAATCAGCCCCAGCATTTT
>TRBV3-1|TRBJ1-5|13|NA|many
CASSQDFSQPQHF
TGTGCCAGCAGCCAAGATTTTAGTCAGCCCCAGCATTTT
>TRBV4-3|TRBJ2-7|13|TRBD2|many
CASSLGLTYEQYF
TGCGCCAGCAGCCTGGGACTAACCTACGAGCAGTACTTC
>TRBV4-1|TRBJ2-1|16|TRBD2|NA
CASSQALAGVYNEQFF
TGCGCCAGCAGCCAAGCACTAGCGGGGGTCTACAATGAGCAGTTCTTC
>TRBV7-2|TRBJ1-5|15|TRBD1|NA
CASSLQTGGGQPQHF
TGTGCCAGCAGCCTACAGACAGGGGGAGGACAGCCCCAGCATTTT
>TRBV10-2|TRBJ2-7|14|NA|NA
CASSAGGTPYEQYF
TGCGCCAGCAGTGCTGGGGGTACCCCCTACGAGCAGTACTTC
>TRBV29-1|TRBJ1-2|13|NA|few
CSAREAKDYGYTF
TGCAGCGCACGGGAGGCGAAGGACTATGGCTACACCTTC
>TRBV4-2|TRBJ1-6|15|TRBD1|few
CASSQDRGQGLPLHF
TGTGCCAGCAGCCAAGATCGGGGACAGGGGTTACCCCTCCACTTT
>TRBV29-1|TRBJ2-3|14|NA|few
CSVESGEGIDTQYF
TGCAGCGTTGAGTCGGGAGAGGGGATAGATACGCAGTATTTT
>TRBV25-1|TRBJ2-7|13|TRBD1|many
CASSPGQGYEQYF
TGTGCCAGCAGCCCGGGACAGGGGTACGAGCAGTACTTC
>TRBV20-1|TRBJ2-1|15|NA|NA
CSARDGSRPYNEQFF
TGCAGTGCTAGAGATGGGAGTCGACCGTACAATGAGCAGTTCTTC
>TRBV12-3/TRBV12-4|TRBJ2-7|15|NA|many
CASSFGHINFYEQYF
TGTGCCAGCAGTTTTGGACACATCAACTTCTACGAGCAGTACTTC
>TRBV9|TRBJ2-1|13|NA|many
CASSVNSYNEQFF
TGTGCCAGCAGCGTGAACAGCTACAATGAGCAGTTCTTC
>TRBV12-3/TRBV12-4|TRBJ1-4|15|NA|NA
CASSLRGGSGEKLFF
TGTGCCAGCAGTTTAAGGGGAGGGAGCGGCGAAAAACTGTTTTTT
>TRBV29-1|TRBJ1-4|16|NA|few
CSVEDSSGGTNEKLFF
TGCAGCGTTGAAGATTCATCGGGGGGCACTAATGAAAAACTGTTTTTT
>TRBV6-5|TRBJ1-4|13|NA|NA
CASSSTGNEKLFF
TGTGCCAGCAGTTCCACGGGGAATGAAAAACTGTTTTTT
>TRBV5-1|TRBJ2-3|18|TRBD2|NA
CASSPGTSGDRSTDTQYF
TGCGCCAGCAGCCCTGGGACTAGCGGGGACCGCAGCACAGATACGCAGTATTTT
>TRBV3-1|TRBJ1-6|13|NA|many
CASSPSRDSPLHF
TGTGCCAGCAGCCCAAGTAGGGATTCACCCCTCCACTTT
>TRBV20-1|TRBJ2-2|14|NA|few
CSARRWGNTGELFF
TGCAGTGCTAGACGTTGGGGGAACACCGGGGAGCTGTTTTTT
>TRBV29-1|TRBJ2-5|11|NA|NA
CSVTGGETQYF
TGCAGCGTTACGGGCGGGGAGACCCAGTACTTC
>TRBV5-6|TRBJ1-1|13|TRBD1|NA
CASRLTGGTEAFF
TGTGCCAGCAGGCTGACAGGGGGCACTGAAGCTTTCTTT
>TRBV28|TRBJ1-5|18|TRBD1|NA
CASSLWGQGAASNQPQHF
TGTGCCAGCAGTTTATGGGGACAGGGGGCGGCGAGCAATCAGCCCCAGCATTTT
>TRBV10-3|TRBJ2-7|14|NA|many
CAISDLQDQVEQYF
TGTGCCATCAGTGACTTGCAGGATCAAGTCGAGCAGTACTTC
>TRBV29-1|TRBJ2-2|12|NA|few
CSVGDATGELFF
TGCAGCGTGGGAGACGCCACCGGGGAGCTGTTTTTT
>TRBV7-2|TRBJ1-5|13|NA|few
CASSGRVFQPQHF
TGTGCCAGCAGCGGCAGGGTTTTTCAGCCCCAGCATTTT
>TRBV28|TRBJ2-5|14|NA|NA
CASSLVGEEETQYF
TGTGCCAGCAGTTTAGTAGGAGAAGAAGAGACCCAGTACTTC
>TRBV27|TRBJ2-7|13|NA|many
CASSSPPSYEQYF
TGTGCCAGCAGTTCCCCGCCTTCCTACGAGCAGTACTTC
>TRBV6-2/TRBV6-3|TRBJ2-1|16|TRBD2|NA
CASRLAGGASYNEQFF
TGTGCCAGCCGACTAGCGGGGGGAGCCTCCTACAATGAGCAGTTCTTC
>TRBV29-1|TRBJ2-2|14|NA|NA
CSVLSRPNTGELFF
TGCAGCGTCCTTAGTAGGCCGAACACCGGGGAGCTGTTTTTT
>TRBV2|TRBJ2-2|14|NA|many
CASSDGLNTGELFF
TGTGCCAGCAGTGACGGCCTAAACACCGGGGAGCTGTTTTTT
>TRBV7-2|TRBJ2-3|16|NA|NA
CASSLSQGSGSYTQYF
TGTGCCAGCAGCTTATCCCAGGGTAGCGGCTCCTATACGCAGTATTTT
>TRBV6-5|TRBJ2-1|14|NA|many
CASSPDSATDEQFF
TGTGCCAGCAGCCCGGACTCTGCTACAGATGAGCAGTTCTTC
>TRBV7-9|TRBJ2-1|13|TRBD2|once
CASSLTLAVEQFF
TGTGCCAGCAGCTTAACACTAGCGGTTGAGCAGTTCTTC
>TRBV5-1|TRBJ2-5|13|NA|many
CASSTAPEETQYF
TGCGCCAGCAGCACGGCGCCTGAAGAGACCCAGTACTTC
>TRBV10-3|TRBJ1-1|12|NA|many
CAISEFGYEAFF
TGTGCCATCAGTGAGTTCGGATATGAAGCTTTCTTT
>TRBV6-2/TRBV6-3|TRBJ2-1|14|TRBD2|few
CASSYTSGYNEQFF
TGTGCCAGCAGTTATACTAGCGGGTACAATGAGCAGTTCTTC
>TRBV27|TRBJ2-7|14|NA|once
CASSFGDHPYEQYF
TGTGCCAGCAGTTTTGGTGACCACCCCTACGAGCAGTACTTC